This TCR beta chain stems from a study of cytomegalovirus exposure and HLA in healthy donors (TCRdb year 2017). Background for the entire study: An earlier analysis of roughly 500 of the donors reported 250 to 300 Gb of sequence data and about 120 million unique TCR beta sequences obtained from approximately 180 million T cells. An early release that covered some 640 HLA-typed donors contained around 330 gigabases of sequencing data and 70 million to 100 million unique TCR sequences. Of the roughly 400 genotyped donors, more than 75% were placed in the genetic ancestry cluster associated with self-reported Caucasian donors. The aim of the study was to test whether cataloging public T cell receptors could identify signatures of past pathogen exposure. Using immunosequencing, the study profiled T cell repertoires from some 670 subjects and related those repertoires to cytomegalovirus serostatus. In addition to the first cohort of roughly 670 subjects, a separate validation cohort of under 150 different subjects was used. The study combined high-throughput TCR immunosequencing, statistical association of individual TCRs with disease status, and machine learning to predict cytomegalovirus infection status. In a later analysis, previously published TCR beta repertoires from 666 donors were re-analyzed and high-resolution HLA genotyping was added so that TCR occurrence patterns could be studied. The later analysis used no new phenotypic data to find candidate immune exposures, relying instead on TCR beta sequences and their occurrence across donors. An earlier analysis of roughly 600 of the donors used high-throughput TCR beta sequencing to judge whether each TCR beta V gene segment behaved as functional or pseudogenic. Alongside the repertoire data, information on donor age, sex, ethnicity and CMV serostatus was compiled. In a later genetic analysis, genome-wide SNP genotypes for about 60% of the 666 donors were used, and that subset was treated as a discovery cohort. Every repertoire in the discovery cohort had been generated on one and the same sequencing platform. HLA typing covered class I and class II loci at four-digit resolution. The number of typed donors differed by locus: roughly 629-630 for A, B, C, DRB1 and DQB1; 500 to 550 for DQA1; 606 for DPA1; and roughly 470 for DPB1. Because of strong linkage in the cohort, 5 or 6 DR-DQ haplotypes were treated as single units for association and clustering. Among roughly 370 genotyped donors of the cohort, an average of roughly 240,000 unique TCR beta nucleotide sequences were sequenced per donor, about a sixth of them non-productive. Overall results and qualifications from the work: Correlated functional status among segregating V segments might reflect linkage disequilibrium, but an unknown experimental factor could not be ruled out. This cohort had only TCR beta chains sequenced, and the lack of alpha or paired-chain data limited which features could be detected. Roughly uniform sequencing depth across donors was assumed in presence/absence analyses, although this assumption may not hold. Most TCR sequences were observed very rarely across donors, whereas some public TCRs were present in many individuals. Broadly in line with IMGT annotations, most TCR beta V segments showed up in productive rearrangements about 87% or about 30% of the time in an earlier analysis of 450 to 750 of the donors. In the study, 150 to 200 TCR beta chains were listed as associated with cytomegalovirus. According to the authors, the approach could potentially be generalized to other disease states and immunological phenotypes. A group of highly shared sequence variants was considered likely to be a technical artifact of the sequencing pipeline. In vitro tests confirmed that a few of the cytomegalovirus-associated TCR beta chains recognize cytomegalovirus antigens. A further reported finding was that TCR beta sequences accurately predicted the HLA-A and HLA-B alleles for most subjects in the first cohort. Seventeen rarely observed V segments, including chromosome 9 orphons, were excluded from the earlier analysis of approximately 500 of the donors because counts were too low. A later analysis found that HLA-associated TCR beta chains were more clonally expanded and had lower generation probabilities than equally common non-associated chains. An association between a missense DCLRE1C variant and V-gene and J-gene trimming of TCR beta chains was found in a later genetic analysis and replicated in an independent cohort. Because HLA typing was unavailable for some donors at each locus, only the typed subset was used in association tests. A later analysis found that most CMV-associated TCR beta chains appeared HLA-restricted, with HLA associations seemingly driven largely by CMV exposure. When HLA alleles, especially DR and DQ, strongly co-occurred, TCR associations were difficult to assign to individual alleles. In a later analysis, several top co-occurrence clusters were reported to appear linked to parvovirus B19, influenza, CMV and Epstein-Barr virus. According to a later analysis, TCR association rates differed among HLA loci, with DRB1 alleles showing the most associated TCRs and HLA-C alleles showing the fewest. Compared with the 666-donor mean, donors in an Asian-associated ancestry cluster had fewer N-insertions in productive TCRs, according to a later genetic analysis. Cytomegalovirus status was reported to be diagnosed by the classifier with high specificity and sensitivity in both the original and validation cohorts. In a later analysis, around 15,000 TCR beta sequences were associated with specific HLA alleles at a false discovery rate of 0.05. CMV serostatus was the only immune exposure information available for the cohort.

In total, roughly 670 healthy bone marrow donors made up the cohort. All cohort members were sampled while nominally healthy, although unrecorded immune exposures were likely present. The donor was CMV seronegative and belonged to the group of around 350 seronegative cohort members. A peripheral blood sample was collected from each donor, and TCR beta sequencing was performed on peripheral blood mononuclear cells. The Qiagen DNeasy Blood Extraction Kit was used to extract genomic DNA from the blood cell samples. The library relied on the immunoSEQ multiplex PCR assay. A mixture of 60 forward primers for TCR Vbeta segments and 13 reverse primers for TCR Jbeta segments was used in the multiplex PCR. The CDR3 region of rearranged TCR beta genes was amplified from genomic DNA by a multiplex PCR assay. Amplified TCR beta libraries were sequenced as 87-base-pair reads on the Illumina HiSeq System. The study's own analysis went as follows. Across the 500 to 700 repertoires, a later analysis counted 80 million or so unique TCR beta chains, around 10 million of which were shared by at least two donors. Raw reads were error-corrected and collapsed into unique sequences with a nearest-neighbor algorithm that merged closely related sequences to remove PCR and sequencing errors. CDR3 sequences were aligned to IMGT reference sequences to assign V, D and J gene segments. Each retained sequence needed at least a six-nucleotide match to both a V gene segment and a J gene segment. Rearrangements were called productive when the CDR3 lacked stop codons and stayed in frame with V and J; all others were non-productive. CDR3 was defined according to IMGT convention as the region running from the second conserved V-encoded cysteine to the conserved J-encoded phenylalanine. Sequences without an unambiguous match to a single V gene segment were excluded from the earlier analysis of 450 to 650 of the donors. In an earlier analysis of around 590 of the donors, a V segment was called functional when productive rearrangements were above 56.7%, and segregating when the standard deviation between donors exceeded 5%. A statistical classification framework was developed to diagnose cytomegalovirus status using the catalog of TCR beta chain sequences. V and J gene assignment, in a later analysis, came from comparing TCR nucleotide sequences with IMGT/GENE-DB human TR gene sequences. Using the TCRdist pipeline, a later analysis assigned CDR3 sequences along with most-parsimonious VDJ recombination scenarios. A later analysis defined each TCR beta chain by its CDR3 amino acid sequence plus V-gene family, and excluded reads lacking a unique V-gene family. As a way to deal with suspected cross-contamination and a sequencing artifact, a later analysis dropped nearly 600 nucleotide sequences that were highly shared and had low generation probability. In a later analysis, a clonal expansion index was calculated for each public chain from normalized within-repertoire ranks of inferred template counts. Generation probabilities in a later analysis came from a VDJ recombination model fitted to out-of-frame rearrangements, and those results were checked against IGoR. In a later analysis, TCR-TCR, TCR-HLA and TCR-CMV co-occurrence was scored with hypergeometric tests, and a repertoire-size bias correction was applied to TCR pairs. A later analysis estimated false discovery rates by permuting HLA or CMV assignments 20 times. A later analysis grouped co-occurring TCRs with DBSCAN, adding TCRdist sequence similarity when clustering within HLA-allele-positive subsets. Repertoires with fewer than 30,000 or more than 120,000 public chains, plus five repertoires with anomalous nucleotide sharing, were excluded from co-occurrence clustering. TCRdb re-hosts the immuneACCESS table, in-frame sequences only. Its copies lack some clones; in the studies checked, an unresolved V gene accounts for under half of them, and the cause for the rest is not known. V, J and clone size are taken as reported in that table, and D and trimming were inferred from the DNA itself. Within this sample are some 130,000 clones, with 65% to 80% of them counted one time only. The top ten clonotypes cover less than 5% of the sample.

Notes on this clone: Its antigen remains unidentified. Base qualities were left out, and no much larger clone turns up one base away.

The receptor comes from a male donor in good health and CMV-seronegative. Input material: PBMCs.

The DNA sequence is given as TGCGCCAGCAGCGCCGGGACAGGGTTCAACGAGCAGTACTTC. This encodes CASSAGTGFNEQYF. The chain uses TRBV5-1 and TRBJ2-7; TRBD1 lines up with 9 middle nucleotides. V is pruned by 4 bases and J by 5 bases, leaving 7 bases of the junction without a gene match. CDR1 and CDR2 are read off the germline V gene as SGHRS and YFSETQ. The CDR3 has 14 amino acids, counting the end cysteine and phenylalanine. CDR3 DNA is the only sequence kept; it has 42 bases, read in frame from the first base.